This T cell receptor beta chain came from a study of shared clonotypes between healthy human individuals. Findings and caveats of the study: Expectations were that clonotype sharing among donors would be affected by sequencing depth.

V was pared by 4 bases and J by 1 base, with 16 bases between. The CDR3 contains 16 residues. Per the germline V gene, CDR1 is SGHVS and CDR2 is FNYEAQ. Donors were healthy HIV-negative adults without recent acute infections or vaccinations. The run depth of the assay was deep. In the original workflow: Junction-only sequences without quality scores were provided by ImmunoSEQ, so filtering was different. TCRdb's copy holds only in-frame clones and misses some; the assay was immunoSEQ multiplex PCR. The D gene and trimming were derived from the DNA, and the V and J assignments and clone size from that table. This sample has some 680,000 clones, with 73% found just once. This clone was seen only once. Its antigen is unidentified.

The V and J genes are TRBV7-6 and TRBJ1-2; no clear D. The sequenced sample was memory CD4+ T cells sorted from blood. Noted subset: CD45RA-negative fraction. The receptor was isolated from a woman in her 30s in good health. The CDR3, as DNA: TGTGCCAGCAGCTACCGCGGCGGACGGATTAACTATGGCTACACCTTC. It translates to CASSYRGGRINYGYTF.